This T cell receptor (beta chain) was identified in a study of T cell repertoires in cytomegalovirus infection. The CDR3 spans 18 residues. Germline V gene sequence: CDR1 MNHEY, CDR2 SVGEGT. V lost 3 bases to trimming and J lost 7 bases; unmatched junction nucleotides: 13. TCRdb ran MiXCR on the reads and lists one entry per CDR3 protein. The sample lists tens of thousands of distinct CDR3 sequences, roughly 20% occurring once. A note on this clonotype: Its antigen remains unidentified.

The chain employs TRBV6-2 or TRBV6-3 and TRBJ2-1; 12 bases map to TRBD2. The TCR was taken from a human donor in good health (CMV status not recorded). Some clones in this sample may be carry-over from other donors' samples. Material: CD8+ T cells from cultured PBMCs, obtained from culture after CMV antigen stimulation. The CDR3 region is CASSYQSSGGARGNEQFF. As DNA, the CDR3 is TGTGCCAGCAGTTATCAATCTAGCGGGGGGGCCAGAGGAAATGAGCAGTTCTTC.